Detailed here is one T cell receptor (beta chain). Antigen specificity is unknown. This specimen includes other DNA sequences encoding the same CDR3. These data originate in a study of somatic mutations in cytotoxic T cells in rheumatoid arthritis. Study findings and constraints: Reported slight underrepresentation of TRBV07 in rheumatoid arthritis patients was not subjected to multiple-comparison adjustment. Nobody knew which antigens the expanded CD8+ clones targeted. It was found that CD8+ T-cell clonality in rheumatoid arthritis patients did not differ significantly from that in age-matched healthy controls.

In the authors' workflow: Of patient CD8+ clones exceeding 1%, few matched published virus-specific TCRB sequences. This table comes from immunoSEQ multiplex PCR, and its TCRdb copy is limited to in-frame clones, with some not included. V, J and clone size are those of that table, while D and trimming were read from the DNA. The sample carries roughly 16,000 clones, approximately 80% recorded once. Germline CDR1 and CDR2: PRHDT and FYEKMQ (reference sequence). The CDR3 totals 13 residues. V gave up 4 bases and J gave up 8 bases, with 14 bases separating them. The chain employs TRBV13 and TRBJ1-1; a possible D gene is TRBD1 (6 bases). The receptor's source is an adult with rheumatoid arthritis. Sequencing used CD8+ T cells sorted from blood. CDR3 DNA: TGTGCCAGCAGCTCCGCAGGAGGGGGGGAAGCTTTCTTT. It translates to CASSSAGGGEAFF. The entire variable domain, with the rest obtained from reference TRBV13 and TRBJ1-1, is as follows: AAGVIQSPRHLIKEKRETATLKCYPIPRHDTVYWYQQGPGQDPQFLISFYEKMQSDKGSIPDRFSAQQFSDYHSELNMSSLELGDSALYFCASSSAGGGEAFFGQGTRLTVV.